A single sample gave rise to the 2 T cell receptor beta chains below, sequenced in a study of CD8 T cells in ankylosing spondylitis. Each CDR3 protein is one row after TCRdb ran MiXCR on the 5' RACE reads. The sample contains roughly 130,000 distinct CDR3 sequences, roughly an eighth of which appear only once. The specimen sequenced was blood, either unsorted or a sorted T cell fraction (not recorded which). These receptors all stem from a female donor with ankylosing spondylitis or in good health (not recorded which).

The chain joins TRBV12-3 or TRBV12-4 to TRBJ1-3; D remains ambiguous. Trimming removed 5 bases at V and 4 bases at J, with 9 bases between. The CDR3 is 13 residues long. The CDR3 sequence is CASSPTLGNTIYF. CDR3 DNA: TGTGCCAGCAGTCCAACACTGGGAAACACCATATATTTT.

This clonotype appeared many times. V is TRBV20-1 and J is TRBJ1-2; D ambiguous. The V end lost 3 bases, the J end lost 8 bases, and 22 bases lay between the germline ends. This CDR3 has 15 amino acids. Per germline, CDR1 DFQATT and CDR2 SNEGSKA (reference sequence). CDR3 coding DNA: TGCAGTGCTAGTCGGCCAGTTACCTCCCGGGAAGGCTACACCTTC. Translating gives CSASRPVTSREGYTF.